These T cell receptor beta chains were read from a single sample in a study of human T cells and chemical hapten exposure. TCRdb re-analysed the 5' RACE reads in MiXCR, keeping a single row per CDR3 protein. The table records around 82,000 distinct CDR3 sequences, less than 9.5% of them present only once. Receptors were obtained from a male donor in good health. The CDR3 runs from the conserved cysteine through the conserved F or W. D genes are given only for firm matches. Size tells how often a clone was seen (once, few, many) or the class of an expanded clone, and some rows leave it out.

>TRBJ2-7|NA|TRBV27|many
TGTGCCGTAGGGGGGTTCTCCTACGAGCAGTACTTC
CAVGGFSYEQYF
>TRBJ1-4|TRBD1|TRBV7-9|many
TGTGCCAGCAGCTTTGGACAGGGCACTAATGAAAAACTGTTTTTT
CASSFGQGTNEKLFF
>TRBJ2-7|TRBD1|TRBV5-1|few
TGCGCCAGCAGCTGGGACAGGAACTCCTACGAGCAGTACTTC
CASSWDRNSYEQYF
>TRBJ1-2|NA|TRBV27|many
TGTGCCAGCAGTTTGTTCTCTAACTATGGCTACACCTTC
CASSLFSNYGYTF
>TRBJ2-5|NA|TRBV2|few
TGTGCCAGCAGAAACCAAGAGACCCAGTACTTC
CASRNQETQYF
>TRBJ2-1|TRBD2|TRBV5-1|many
TGCGCCAGCCGAGGAATGGGACTAGCGGGGTCCCTCTCCTACAATGAGCAGTTCTTC
CASRGMGLAGSLSYNEQFF
>TRBJ1-1|NA|TRBV20-1|many
TGCAGTGCCCCGGGTGGAGGGGACACTGAAGCTTTCTTT
CSAPGGGDTEAFF
>TRBJ1-1|NA|TRBV30|many
TGTGCCTGGAGTGTACATCAAGGTACTGAAGCTTTCTTT
CAWSVHQGTEAFF
>TRBJ2-7|NA|TRBV18|many
TGTGCCAGCTCAGACTTACCAGCTCAGGAGCAGTACTTC
CASSDLPAQEQYF
>TRBJ1-1|NA|TRBV7-9|many
TGTGCCAGCAGCTTCCCGTTGGATATGGCTTTCTTT
CASSFPLDMAFF
>TRBJ2-2|NA|TRBV14|many
TGTGCCAGCAGCTCTCCCGGCGACTGGACTAACACCGGGGAGCTGTTTTTT
CASSSPGDWTNTGELFF
>TRBJ1-1|NA|TRBV7-9|many
TGTGCCAGCAGCTTAGCGATCGAAGCTTTCTTT
CASSLAIEAFF
>TRBJ1-2|NA|TRBV3-1|NA
TGTGCCAGCAGCCAAGTAGGTGGGGACTATGGCTACACCTTC
CASSQVGGDYGYTF
>TRBJ2-2|NA|TRBV5-1|many
TGCGCCAGCAGCCCTGGACAGCCCTGGAACACCGGGGAGCTGTTTTTT
CASSPGQPWNTGELFF
>TRBJ1-5|TRBD1|TRBV6-2/TRBV6-3|NA
TGTGCCAGCCAGGACAGGGGGCGCGGAAGCAATCAGCCCCAGCATTTT
CASQDRGRGSNQPQHF
>TRBJ2-1|TRBD2|TRBV15|many
TGTGCCACCAGCTACCGACTAGCGGTCTCCTACAATGAGCAGTTCTTC
CATSYRLAVSYNEQFF
>TRBJ1-6|NA|TRBV20-1|many
TGCAGTGCTAGAGCGTACACAGGGTTGAATTCACCCCTCCACTTT
CSARAYTGLNSPLHF
>TRBJ2-1|NA|TRBV6-2/TRBV6-3|many
TGTGCCAGCGCGGTAGGGGAATCATCCTACAATGAGCAGTTCTTC
CASAVGESSYNEQFF
>TRBJ2-7|TRBD1|TRBV3-1|many
TGTGCCAGCAGCCTACTAGGGACAGGGGACCACGAGCAGTACTTC
CASSLLGTGDHEQYF
>TRBJ2-7|NA|TRBV20-1|few
TGCAGTGCTGGCGACCGTTCCCTATCCTACGAGCAGTACTTC
CSAGDRSLSYEQYF
>TRBJ2-1|TRBD2|TRBV24-1|many
TGTGCCACCAGTGTCAGCGGGGGGACCCACAATGAGCAGTTCTTC
CATSVSGGTHNEQFF
>TRBJ2-1|NA|TRBV20-1|many
TGCAGTGCTATTACCGGGACTCGTAATGAGCAGTTCTTC
CSAITGTRNEQFF
>TRBJ2-7|NA|TRBV27|NA
TGTGCCAGCAGTTTAGGAAGCAGTACTGTTCCCTACGAGCAGTACTTC
CASSLGSSTVPYEQYF
>TRBJ2-7|TRBD1|TRBV6-6|many
TGTGCCAGCAGTTACGGCCGGGACAGGGGGTCCTACGAGCAGTACTTC
CASSYGRDRGSYEQYF
>TRBJ2-1|TRBD1|TRBV12-5|NA
TGTGCTAGTGGTTCCCCCGGGACAGGGTTGGTCGAGCAGTTCTTC
CASGSPGTGLVEQFF
>TRBJ2-3|NA|TRBV3-1|many
TGTGCCAGCAGCCAAGTACCACGGGCAGATACGCAGTATTTT
CASSQVPRADTQYF
>TRBJ1-2|NA|TRBV12-3/TRBV12-4|few
TGTGCCAGTTCTGGGGCGGACTATGGCTACACCTTC
CASSGADYGYTF
>TRBJ1-2|NA|TRBV6-5|few
TGTGCCAGCAGCCGCGGCGTATCCTCTAACTATGGCTACACCTTC
CASSRGVSSNYGYTF
>TRBJ1-5|NA|TRBV7-8|many
TGTGCCAGCAGCTTTGACAGCAATCAGCCCCAGCATTTT
CASSFDSNQPQHF
>TRBJ2-7|TRBD1|TRBV7-2|many
TGTGCCAGCAGCTCGACAGGGACCTACGAGCAGTACTTC
CASSSTGTYEQYF
>TRBJ2-3|NA|TRBV2|NA
TGTGCCAGCATTGGTATCACAGATACGCAGTATTTT
CASIGITDTQYF
>TRBJ1-1|TRBD1|TRBV27|many
TGTGCCAGCAGTTCCGGACAGGCTAACACTGAAGCTTTCTTT
CASSSGQANTEAFF
>TRBJ1-5|NA|TRBV6-5|few
TGTGCCGGATGCTGGGGATTCAATCAGCCCCAGCATTTT
CAGCWGFNQPQHF
>TRBJ2-7|NA|TRBV18|many
TGTGCCAGCTCACCACCTGGCTCCAGCTACGAGCAGTACTTC
CASSPPGSSYEQYF
>TRBJ2-7|NA|TRBV14|few
TGTGCCAGCAGCCAAGATAGAGTCAGGGGTGGCGAGCAGTACTTC
CASSQDRVRGGEQYF
>TRBJ1-1|TRBD1|TRBV18|once
TGTGCCAGCTCACCACCGACAGGGTGGCCTGAAGCTTTCTTT
CASSPPTGWPEAFF
>TRBJ2-1|TRBD2|TRBV27|many
TGTGCCAGCAGTTTAGCGGGAGGGAGCTCCTACAATGAGCAGTTCTTC
CASSLAGGSSYNEQFF
>TRBJ2-7|TRBD2|TRBV15|many
TGTGCCACCAGCAGAGATTACGGGACTAGTCTTTCCTACGAGCAGTACTTC
CATSRDYGTSLSYEQYF
>TRBJ2-2|NA|TRBV20-1|many
TGCAGTGCTAGAGATCCTTTCCGGATAAACACCGGGGAGCTGTTTTTT
CSARDPFRINTGELFF
>TRBJ2-5|NA|TRBV7-9|NA
TGTGCCAGCAGCTTAGCGACAGGCCCACAAGAGACCCAGTACTTC
CASSLATGPQETQYF
>TRBJ2-5|TRBD2|TRBV7-6|few
TGTGCCAGCAGCGTGGGCCTTGGGCGGGAGGTCCAAGAGACCCAGTACTTC
CASSVGLGREVQETQYF
>TRBJ2-1|NA|TRBV11-2|many
TGTGCCAGCAGCTCTCGGACTTCTAATGAGCAGTTCTTC
CASSSRTSNEQFF
>TRBJ2-2|TRBD2|TRBV24-1|many
TGTGCCACCAGTGATTCTCGACTCCTAGCGGGAGCCTCGAACACCGGGGAGCTGTTTTTT
CATSDSRLLAGASNTGELFF
>TRBJ1-1|TRBD1|TRBV10-3|NA
TGTGCCATCAGTGAGAGAACAGGACAGGGGAACACTGAAGCTTTCTTT
CAISERTGQGNTEAFF
>TRBJ2-3|TRBD1|TRBV10-3|few
TGTGCCATCAGTGAGTCAGGGGGCCCTATCACAGATACGCAGTATTTT
CAISESGGPITDTQYF
>TRBJ1-1|NA|TRBV18|few
TGTGCCAGCTCACCACTAGTGGGTCAGGGGAATGAAGCTTTCTTT
CASSPLVGQGNEAFF
>TRBJ1-5|NA|TRBV6-2/TRBV6-3|NA
TGTGCCAGCAGTTACGGGGGGCATCAGCCCCAGCATTTT
CASSYGGHQPQHF
>TRBJ1-2|TRBD1|TRBV6-1|many
TGTGCCAGCAGTGAAAGAGGGCAGGGGGACTATGGCTACACCTTC
CASSERGQGDYGYTF
>TRBJ2-3|TRBD2|TRBV7-3|NA
TGTGCCAGCAGCTCTGGACTAGCGGGGGGTACGCAGTATTTT
CASSSGLAGGTQYF